The next 16 T cell receptor beta chains were all read from a single sample in a study of CD4 T cell repertoires in COVID-19. Libraries were prepared by immunoSEQ multiplex PCR; TCRdb keeps only in-frame clonotypes and omits some of them. Altogether 70,000 to 95,000 clones are present, 83% being singletons, with the ten largest covering over 0.45%. This material consisted of CD4+ T cells from peripheral blood, taken after recovery from COVID-19. The receptors derive from a human donor who had COVID-19.

V gene TRBV9 combines with J gene TRBJ1-5; weak D call: TRBD1 (6 bases). Germline V lookup: CDR1 SGDLS, CDR2 YYNGEE. The CDR3 sequence is 14 residues long. V was shortened by 1 base and J by 5 bases, with 10 bases between the two germline ends. The CDR3 DNA is TGTGCCAGCAGCGTAACCGGGGGCGATCAGCCCCAGCATTTT. Its protein is CASSVTGGDQPQHF.

This chain uses TRBV6-6 with TRBJ1-1; D gene uncertain. The germline V gene encodes CDR1 MNHNY and CDR2 SVGAGI (reference sequence). The CDR3 has 10 residues. V was clipped by 0 bases and J by 10 bases, with 3 bases between them. The CDR3 region is CASSYSVAFF. CDR3 bases: TGTGCCAGCAGTTACTCGGTAGCTTTCTTT.

This clone was seen a few times. The rearrangement joins TRBV11-2 to TRBJ2-3; D uncertain. V was clipped by 0 bases and J by 2 bases, with 3 bases between them. The germline gives CDR1 SGHAT, CDR2 FQNNGV. There are 13 residues in the CDR3. This CDR3 reads CASSLDNTDTQYF. The CDR3 nucleotides read TGTGCCAGCAGCTTAGACAACACAGATACGCAGTATTTT. Complete variable domain (other parts from reference TRBV11-2 and TRBJ2-3): EAGVAQSPRYKIIEKRQSVAFWCNPISGHATLYWYQQILGQGPKLLIQFQNNGVVDDSQLPKDRFSAERLKGVDSTLKIQPAKLEDSAVYLCASSLDNTDTQYFGPGTRLTVL.

This clone was observed a single time. The rearrangement uses TRBV11-2 and TRBJ1-4; perhaps TRBD1 as D (5 bases). The CDR3 has 17 residues. V lost 1 base and J lost 1, with 13 bases in between. The V gene's germline CDR1 is SGHAT and CDR2 FQNNGV. CDR3 region: CASSLGTQGLTNEKLFF. The CDR3 nucleotides read TGTGCCAGCAGCTTAGGGACGCAGGGCCTAACTAATGAAAAACTGTTTTTT. Combining the CDR3 with reference TRBV11-2 and TRBJ1-4 gives the whole variable domain EAGVAQSPRYKIIEKRQSVAFWCNPISGHATLYWYQQILGQGPKLLIQFQNNGVVDDSQLPKDRFSAERLKGVDSTLKIQPAKLEDSAVYLCASSLGTQGLTNEKLFFGSGTQLSVL.

This chain uses TRBV5-1 with TRBJ2-3, with 7 bases aligning to TRBD1. V gave up 4 bases and J gave up 2 bases; unmatched junction bases: 4. Germline V gene data show CDR1 as SGHRS and CDR2 as YFSETQ. The CDR3 is 14 residues long. The CDR3 loop reads CASSEGQYTDTQYF. The CDR3, as DNA: TGCGCCAGCAGCGAGGGACAGTACACAGATACGCAGTATTTT.

V and J are TRBV4-1 and TRBJ2-5; possible D gene TRBD1, 6 bases. CDR3 length: 14 amino acids. The V end lost 6 bases, the J end lost 2 bases, and 13 bases lay between the germline ends. Germline CDR1 and CDR2: MGHRA and YSYEKL. The CDR3 here is CASSISQGQETQYF. DNA for the CDR3: TGCGCCAGCAGTATATCACAGGGACAAGAGACCCAGTACTTC.

This clone was seen just once. This chain uses TRBV6-5 with TRBJ1-3; unclear D gene. V lost 2 bases and J 2 bases, leaving 10 bases between the germline ends. CDR1 and CDR2 (germline): MNHEY, SVGAGI. CDR3 length: 15 amino acids. Here the CDR3 reads CASSYTGEAGNTIYF. Here the CDR3 DNA reads TGTGCCAGCAGTTACACTGGGGAGGCTGGAAACACCATATATTTT.

This rearrangement joins TRBV5-1 to TRBJ2-1; 10 bases fit TRBD2. The germline V gene encodes CDR1 SGHRS and CDR2 YFSETQ. Germline trimming cut 1 base from V and 3 bases from J; bases unmatched to any gene: 1. The CDR3 totals 15 residues. CDR3 sequence reads: CASSLPSGGYNEQFF. In DNA, the CDR3 is TGCGCCAGCAGCTTGCCTAGCGGGGGCTACAATGAGCAGTTCTTC. Combining the CDR3 with reference TRBV5-1 and TRBJ2-1 gives the whole variable domain KAGVTQTPRYLIKTRGQQVTLSCSPISGHRSVSWYQQTPGQGLQFLFEYFSETQRNKGNFPGRFSGRQFSNSRSEMNVSTLELGDSALYLCASSLPSGGYNEQFFGPGTRLTVL.

The rearrangement links TRBV12-3 or TRBV12-4 to TRBJ2-3; a possible D gene is TRBD2 (5 bases). Trimming took 7 bases from V and 3 from J, leaving 11 bases between them. The CDR3 has 13 amino acids. CDR3 sequence: CASTGWTTDTQYF. DNA of the CDR3: TGTGCCAGCACCGGCTGGACTACAGATACGCAGTATTTT.

This chain uses TRBV5-1 with TRBJ2-2, with D tentatively TRBD1 (6 bases). Looked up from germline, CDR1 is SGHRS and CDR2 is YFSETQ. Trimming took 4 bases from V and 3 from J, leaving 10 bases between them. The CDR3 spans 14 residues. CDR3 coding DNA: TGCGCCAGCAGCCTGCGGACAGACACCGGGGAGCTGTTTTTT. This sequence encodes CASSLRTDTGELFF.

The chain carries TRBV6-5 and TRBJ2-1, with D possibly TRBD1 on 6 matching bases. This CDR3 contains 13 residues. Trimming removed 2 bases at V and 10 bases at J, with 12 bases between. The germline CDR1 and CDR2 sequences are MNHEY and SVGAGI. The CDR3 sequence: CASSYPLTGEQFF. The CDR3 DNA reads TGTGCCAGCAGTTACCCCCTCACAGGGGAGCAGTTCTTC.

This clone was observed a handful of times. The chain joins TRBV6-5 to TRBJ1-2, with a weak D call TRBD1 (6 bases). The CDR3 is made up of 13 amino acids. The V and J ends lost 4 bases and 7 bases respectively, with 13 bases between them. The germline V gene has CDR1 MNHEY and CDR2 SVGAGI. The CDR3 region is CASSWGGGAGYTF. In DNA form, the CDR3 reads TGTGCCAGCAGTTGGGGAGGGGGGGCTGGCTACACCTTC.

V is TRBV18 and J is TRBJ1-1, with D possibly being TRBD1 (6 bases). Per germline, CDR1 KGHSH and CDR2 LQKENI. CDR3 length: 14 residues. Trimming took off 1 base at V and 3 bases at J, with 9 bases between the two ends. Here the CDR3 reads CASSPLRTDTEAFF. The CDR3, as DNA: TGTGCCAGCTCACCACTGAGGACAGACACTGAAGCTTTCTTT. The full variable domain, in which reference TRBV18 and TRBJ1-1 provide the parts outside the CDR3, is NAGVMQNPRHLVRRRGQEARLRCSPMKGHSHVYWYRQLPEEGLKFMVYLQKENIIDESGMPKERFSAEFPKEGPSILRIQQVVRGDSAAYFCASSPLRTDTEAFFGQGTRLTVV.

The rearrangement links TRBV10-3 to TRBJ1-3; D remains ambiguous. V shed 4 bases and J shed 0 bases, with 19 bases lying between them. CDR1 and CDR2 from the germline V gene are ENHRY and SYGVKD. The CDR3 has 18 amino acids. CDR3: CAISAFTGRANSGNTIYF. The CDR3 DNA sequence: TGTGCCATCAGTGCATTTACGGGTCGGGCCAACTCTGGAAACACCATATATTTT.

This sequence joins TRBV28 and TRBJ1-3, with D unresolved. Deletions cut 1 base from V and 1 base from J, with 8 bases between. The CDR3 contains 15 residues. Per germline, CDR1 MDHEN and CDR2 SYDVKM. CDR3 residues: CASSLSIGSGNTIYF. CDR3 sequence (DNA): TGTGCCAGCAGTTTATCTATAGGGTCTGGAAACACCATATATTTT.

The chain combines TRBV5-1 with TRBJ2-3; no clear D. Per the germline V gene, CDR1 is SGHRS and CDR2 is YFSETQ. The germline V and J ends were trimmed by 0 bases and 1 base, with 12 bases remaining between them. There are 16 residues in the CDR3. The CDR3 bases are TGCGCCAGCAGCTTGGCTGCAAGCCCCGGCACAGATACGCAGTATTTT. This sequence encodes CASSLAASPGTDTQYF.